The subject of this entry is one TCR beta chain. Its matching antigen is unknown. TCRdb keeps only in-frame clones here, not all; method: immunoSEQ multiplex PCR. The table includes 100,000 or so clones, approximately 84% detected once. The source of the sample is a study of cytomegalovirus exposure and HLA in healthy donors. General study points: Researchers reported that a few CMV-associated chains were confirmed in vitro as CMV antigen-specific. Investigators reported approximately 150 TCR beta chains as tied to cytomegalovirus. It was reportedly the case that the classifier diagnosed cytomegalovirus status with high specificity and sensitivity.

The donors were part of the validation cohort of 120 subjects. That cohort was separate from the first cohort, which comprised roughly 670 subjects. The CDR3 length is 14 residues. CDR1 is SGHNT, CDR2 YYREEE, per germline (reference sequence). Trimming shortened V by 2 bases and J by 1 base, and 7 bases separated the two germline ends. Specimen: PBMCs. The chain is built from TRBV5-4 and TRBJ2-4; a possible D gene is TRBD1 (6 bases). This TCR was recovered from a man aged 18-30 years in good health and CMV-seropositive. CDR3 coding DNA: TGTGCCAGCAGCTTCGACAGGGCCAAAAACATTCAGTACTTC. It specifies CASSFDRAKNIQYF.